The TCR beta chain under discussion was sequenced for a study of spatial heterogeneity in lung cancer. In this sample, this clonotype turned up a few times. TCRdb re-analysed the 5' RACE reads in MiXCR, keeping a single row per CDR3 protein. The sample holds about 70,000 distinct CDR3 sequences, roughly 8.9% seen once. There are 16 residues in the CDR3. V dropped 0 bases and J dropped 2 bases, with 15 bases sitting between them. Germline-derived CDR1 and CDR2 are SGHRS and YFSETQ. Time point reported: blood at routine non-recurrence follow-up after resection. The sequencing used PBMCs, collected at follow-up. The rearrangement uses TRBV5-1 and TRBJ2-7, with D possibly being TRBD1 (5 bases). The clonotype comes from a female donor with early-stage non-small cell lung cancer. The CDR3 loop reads CASSLAQDDRPYEQYF. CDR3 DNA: TGCGCCAGCAGCTTGGCCCAAGACGACAGACCCTACGAGCAGTACTTC.